The 21 T cell receptor beta chains reported below all come from one sample, sequenced in a study of spatial heterogeneity in lung cancer. Specified time point: blood at routine non-recurrence follow-up after resection. Extraction of whole RNA from tumor, nontumor lung or frozen PBMC preceded unsorted sequencing. TCRdb analysed the 5' RACE reads with MiXCR anew, one entry per CDR3 protein. The table has about 120,000 distinct CDR3 sequences, roughly an eighth seen once. Sequenced material: PBMCs, taken at follow-up. The origin of the receptors is a male donor with early-stage non-small cell lung cancer.

This clonotype was detected only a few times. The rearrangement joins TRBV6-5 to TRBJ2-6; 10 bases are a match to TRBD1. The V and J ends lost 2 bases and 3 bases, in that order; junction bases with no gene match: 4. The CDR3 covers 17 residues. The V gene's germline CDR1 is MNHEY and CDR2 SVGAGI. The CDR3 nucleotides are TGTGCCAGCAGTTACGGCGACAGGGGGCTTGGGGCCAACGTCCTGACTTTC. Translating it yields CASSYGDRGLGANVLTF.

This rearrangement joins TRBV2 to TRBJ1-5; a weak D match, TRBD1 (5 bases). Germline CDR1 SNHLY, CDR2 FYNNEI. The CDR3 extends over 15 amino acids. Trimming shortened V by 3 bases and J by 4 bases, and 13 bases separated the two germline ends. The CDR3 DNA is TGTGCCAGCAGTGAGTATCAACAGGAAAATCAGCCCCAGCATTTT. This sequence encodes CASSEYQQENQPQHF.

V gene TRBV24-1 combines with J gene TRBJ2-1; tentatively, D is TRBD1 (6 bases). This CDR3 comprises 16 residues. The germline V and J ends were trimmed by 3 bases and 9 bases, with 20 bases remaining between them. In germline, CDR1 is KGHDR, CDR2 SFDVKD. CDR3 protein: CATSDRAGQGSGEQFF. The CDR3 DNA sequence: TGTGCCACCAGTGATCGGGCGGGTCAGGGGAGCGGTGAGCAGTTCTTC.

In its sample, this clonotype was seen many times. J is TRBJ1-5 and V is TRBV4-1, with D possibly being TRBD1 (5 bases). CDR3 size: 16 residues. V was trimmed by 0 bases and J by 11 bases, leaving 20 bases between them. Germline V gives CDR1 MGHRA, CDR2 YSYEKL. CDR3 amino acids: CASSQEGGAASGSQHF. CDR3 bases: TGCGCCAGCAGCCAAGAGGGTGGGGCAGCCAGTGGGTCCCAGCATTTT.

This clonotype was counted many times. The rearrangement links TRBV15 to TRBJ1-1; D remains ambiguous. With 2 bases removed from V and 0 bases from J, the gap between germline ends came to 4 bases. Per the germline V gene, CDR1 is LNHNV and CDR2 is YYDKDF (reference sequence). The CDR3 spans 13 residues. CDR3: CATSRTMNTEAFF. The DNA of the CDR3 is TGTGCCACCAGCAGAACCATGAACACTGAAGCTTTCTTT. Using reference TRBV15 and TRBJ1-1 for the parts outside the CDR3, the full variable domain is DAMVIQNPRYQVTQFGKPVTLSCSQTLNHNVMYWYQQKSSQAPKLLFHYYDKDFNNEADTPDNFQSRRPNTSFCFLDIRSPGLGDTAMYLCATSRTMNTEAFFGQGTRLTVV.

This clonotype was detected many times. The chain uses TRBV24-1 and TRBJ2-1; 11 bases align to TRBD2. This CDR3 has 15 residues. With 10 bases clipped from V and 9 bases from J, the junction kept 13 bases outside the gene matches. The germline V gene has CDR1 KGHDR and CDR2 SFDVKD. The CDR3 sequence is CATGPGTSGTVEQFF. In nucleotides, the CDR3 is TGTGCCACAGGGCCCGGGACTAGCGGCACTGTTGAGCAGTTCTTC.

This clonotype was detected many times. V is TRBV29-1 and J is TRBJ1-1; D gene unclear. This CDR3 has 12 amino acids. Looked up from germline, CDR1 is SQVTM and CDR2 is ANQGSEA. The V end lost 8 bases, the J end lost 1 base, and 11 bases lay between the germline ends. The CDR3 protein is CSITLGNTEAFF. CDR3 in DNA: TGCAGCATCACCCTGGGGAACACTGAAGCTTTCTTT.

In its sample, this clonotype was seen many times. V is TRBV18 and J is TRBJ1-5; maybe TRBD1 (5 bases). The CDR3 contains 14 residues. Trimming pared 8 bases from V and 7 bases from J, leaving 18 bases between. Germline V CDR1 and CDR2: KGHSH, LQKENI. Here the CDR3 DNA reads TGTGCCAGCAGCCCTACCGACAGTAACCAGCCCCAGCATTTT. It codes for CASSPTDSNQPQHF.

This clonotype was detected a few times. The chain combines TRBV12-3 or TRBV12-4 with TRBJ1-4, with 10 bases lining up with TRBD1. The junction had 6 bases not matched to a gene; V was cut back by 5 bases and J by 6 bases. This CDR3 contains 15 residues. CDR3 nucleotide sequence: TGTGCCAGCAGTCCAGGACAGGGGGGATATGAAAAACTGTTTTTT. It encodes CASSPGQGGYEKLFF.

The chain carries TRBV20-1 and TRBJ2-3; 8 bases are a match to TRBD1. The CDR3 extends over 14 amino acids. J gave up 1 base and V 6 bases, and 6 bases lay outside the gene matches. Germline-derived CDR1 and CDR2 are DFQATT and SNEGSKA (reference sequence). The CDR3 reads CSAPTGVRTDTQYF. In DNA, the CDR3 is TGCAGTGCCCCGACAGGGGTTCGCACAGATACGCAGTATTTT.

The J gene is TRBJ1-2, the V gene TRBV7-9; TRBD1 is a possible D gene (5 bases). This CDR3 has 12 residues. Germline CDR1 SEHNR, CDR2 FQNEAQ (reference sequence). V lost 5 bases and J 4 bases, leaving 8 bases between the germline ends. The CDR3 DNA reads as TGTGCCAGCAGCATTGACAGCTATGGCTACACCTTC. Residues: CASSIDSYGYTF.

The chain uses TRBV28 and TRBJ2-3; 9 bases align to TRBD1. Germline assignment: CDR1 MDHEN and CDR2 SYDVKM. This CDR3 comprises 15 residues. J gave up 1 base and V 7 bases, and 6 bases lay outside the gene matches. The CDR3 region is CASTEGQGRTDTQYF. CDR3 bases: TGTGCCAGCACTGAGGGACAGGGACGCACAGATACGCAGTATTTT. The full variable domain, in which reference TRBV28 and TRBJ2-3 provide the parts outside the CDR3, is DVKVTQSSRYLVKRTGEKVFLECVQDMDHENMFWYRQDPGLGLRLIYFSYDVKMKEKGDIPEGYSVSREKKERFSLILESASTNQTSMYLCASTEGQGRTDTQYFGPGTRLTVL.

This clonotype was picked up many times. The gene calls are TRBV20-1 and TRBJ2-2; TRBD1 is a possible D gene (6 bases). This CDR3 is 14 amino acids long. CDR1 DFQATT and CDR2 SNEGSKA come from the germline V gene (reference sequence). Trimming stripped 2 bases from V and 3 bases from J, with 10 bases between. CDR3 bases: TGCAGTGCTAGATCCCAGGGGTACACCGGGGAGCTGTTTTTT. Translation gives CSARSQGYTGELFF.

In this sample, this clonotype turned up a few times. The V and J genes are TRBV19 and TRBJ2-1, with a possible D match to TRBD2 (5 bases). The V and J ends lost 0 bases and 7 bases respectively, with 13 bases between them. CDR1 is LNHDA, CDR2 SQIVND, per germline (reference sequence). This CDR3 has 15 residues. In DNA, the CDR3 is TGTGCCAGTAGTATAGATTGGAGGAGCCTTAATGAGCAGTTCTTC. Amino acids: CASSIDWRSLNEQFF.

This clonotype has a handful of counts. The V gene is TRBV20-1, the J gene TRBJ1-1; D remains unclear. There are 15 residues in the CDR3. Per germline, CDR1 DFQATT and CDR2 SNEGSKA (reference sequence). Trimming removed 0 bases at V and 0 bases at J, with 11 bases between. The CDR3 loop reads CSARDLRKLNTEAFF. The CDR3 DNA is TGCAGTGCTAGAGATCTACGGAAGTTGAACACTGAAGCTTTCTTT.

There are many counts of this clonotype. The chain has TRBV27 and TRBJ2-7; D is perhaps TRBD1 or TRBD2 (5 bases each). Trimming cost V 5 bases and J 7 bases, with 15 bases left between them. The germline gives CDR1 MNHEY, CDR2 SMNVEV (reference sequence). This CDR3 comprises 13 residues. The CDR3 sequence is CASSRDDMGEQYF. The CDR3 DNA is TGTGCCAGCAGTAGGGACGACATGGGGGAGCAGTACTTC.

This clonotype turned up a few times. The chain employs TRBV28 and TRBJ1-1; D is ambiguous. The CDR3 is made up of 10 amino acids. V lost 8 bases to trimming and J lost 3 bases, with 4 bases between them. Looked up from germline, CDR1 is MDHEN and CDR2 is SYDVKM. The CDR3 sequence: CASGDTEAFF. In DNA form, the CDR3 reads TGTGCCAGCGGGGACACTGAAGCTTTCTTT.

The CDR3 bases are TGTGCCAGCAGCTTACCCCAGGGGAACTACAATGAGCAGTTCTTC. Protein product: CASSLPQGNYNEQFF. The chain recombines TRBV7-3 with TRBJ2-1, with D possibly matching TRBD1 (6 bases). The CDR3 has 15 amino acids. CDR1 SGHTA and CDR2 FQGTGA come from the germline V gene. V shed 2 bases and J shed 3 bases, with 11 bases lying between them.

This chain joins TRBV10-2 and TRBJ2-2, with D perhaps TRBD1 (6 bases). The CDR3 loop spans 12 amino acids. V lost 6 bases, J lost 6 bases, and 8 bases lay in between. Germline loops: CDR1 WSHSY, CDR2 SAAADI. This CDR3 reads CASRQGAGELFF. Here the CDR3 DNA reads TGCGCCAGCAGACAGGGAGCCGGGGAGCTGTTTTTT.

The gene calls are TRBV18 and TRBJ2-5, with D possibly being TRBD2 (6 bases). This CDR3 is 15 amino acids long. CDR1 and CDR2 (germline): KGHSH, LQKENI. V lost 5 bases and J lost 0, with 13 bases in between. The CDR3 here is CASSDGGRYQETQYF. As DNA, the CDR3 is TGTGCCAGCTCAGACGGGGGTCGGTACCAAGAGACCCAGTACTTC.

The chain links TRBV6-5 to TRBJ2-7; maybe TRBD2 (6 bases). Germline CDR1 and CDR2: MNHEY and SVGAGI. Trimming left V 6 bases short and J 4 bases short, with 16 bases between. This CDR3 region has 14 residues. For the CDR3, the DNA is TGTGCCAGCAGACGCACCGGGACTTTATACGAGCAGTACTTC. Its translation is CASRRTGTLYEQYF.